The present T cell receptor beta chain was sequenced within a study of regulatory T cells in long-lasting Graves disease. Study details: Disease was considered persistent Graves' disease after over 5 years of antithyroid drugs (with positive TSH receptor antibodies).

This clonotype was seen only a few times. Germline CDR1 MNHEY, CDR2 SVGEGT. Trimming took 6 bases from V and 3 from J, leaving 15 bases between them. The CDR3 has 14 amino acids. Arm-PCR of CDR3 regions with iRepertoire HTBI primers generated TCR beta libraries. MiXCR, run by TCRdb on the multiplex PCR reads, gives a single entry per CDR3 protein. Of more than 300,000 distinct CDR3 sequences listed, roughly 20% were seen once; the top ten hold around 30%. Time point: persistent/refractory GD, antithyroid drugs over 5 years with positive TRAb. Extracted PBMC RNA gave rise to the TCR library. V is TRBV6-2 or TRBV6-3 and J is TRBJ2-7; D is possibly TRBD1 or TRBD2 (5 bases each). The clonotype comes from a woman aged 40 to 50 with Graves disease. Sequencing was performed on peripheral blood mononuclear cells (PBMCs), taken when the disease was refractory, from a patient treated with antithyroid drugs. The CDR3 nucleotides read TGTGCCAGCAGCCGCTCCGGGACGGTCTACGAGCAGTACTTC. Protein: CASSRSGTVYEQYF.